This TCR beta chain was documented in a study of CD8 T cells in Susac syndrome. RNA in amounts of about 0.5 to 1 ug was reverse transcribed with random hexamers. Amplification of TCR beta CDR3 across 54 Vbeta and 13 Jbeta was performed with immunoSEQ multiplex PCR. TCRdb reprocessed the immunoSEQ multiplex PCR reads via MiXCR and lists one record per CDR3 protein. Among just over 150,000 distinct CDR3 sequences listed, just under 95% were seen once. Sequencing targeted TCR beta in T cells from blood (CD8+ and CD4+). Both CD4+ and CD8+ T cells were negatively isolated, and TEMRA cells underwent FACS enrichment. The CDR3 length is 17 residues. Per germline, CDR1 SGHNT and CDR2 YENEEA. With 5 bases clipped from V and 7 bases from J, the junction kept 17 bases outside the gene matches. Findings and caveats of the study: That the number of individuals in its TCR sequencing and HLA analysis was relatively small was acknowledged by the study.

Comment on this clonotype: Its cognate antigen is unknown.

The source material was CD8+ T cells from PBMCs. This sequence was found in a human donor with multiple sclerosis. The chain combines TRBV11-3 with TRBJ2-1; 7 nucleotides match TRBD1. CDR3 nucleotide sequence: TGTGCCAGCAGCCCCCGGATTGGGACAGTCCCCGGTAATGAGCAGTTCTTC. It specifies CASSPRIGTVPGNEQFF.